Sequencing of this TCR beta chain was carried out in a study of CD8 T cells in Susac syndrome. This clonotype has a single count. V was clipped by 0 bases and J by 3 bases, with 12 bases between them. From germline, CDR1 is SGHRS and CDR2 YFSETQ. This CDR3 comprises 16 residues. After extraction with the RNeasy kit, roughly 0.5 to 1 ug of the RNA was reverse transcribed using random hexamers. TCRdb called the immunoSEQ multiplex PCR reads again in MiXCR, with one record for every CDR3 protein. The table records about 280,000 distinct CDR3 sequences, approximately 81% of them present only once. The receptor comes from a human donor with multiple sclerosis. The sequencing input was CD8+ T cells from PBMCs. This chain joins TRBV5-1 and TRBJ2-2; D may correspond to TRBD1 or TRBD2 (5 bases each). The CDR3 sequence: CASSLVRDPDTGELFF. In DNA form, the CDR3 reads TGCGCCAGCAGCTTGGTACGGGACCCCGACACCGGGGAGCTGTTTTTT.